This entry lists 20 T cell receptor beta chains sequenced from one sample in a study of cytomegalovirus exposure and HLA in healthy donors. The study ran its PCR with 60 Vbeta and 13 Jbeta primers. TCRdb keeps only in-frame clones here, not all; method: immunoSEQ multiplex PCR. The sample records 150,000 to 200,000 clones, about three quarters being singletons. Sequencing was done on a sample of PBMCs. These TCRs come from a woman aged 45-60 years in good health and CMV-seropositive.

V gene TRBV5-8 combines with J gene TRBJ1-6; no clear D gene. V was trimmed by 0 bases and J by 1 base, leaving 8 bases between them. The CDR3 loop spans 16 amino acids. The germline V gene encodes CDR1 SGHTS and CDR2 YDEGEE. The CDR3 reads CASSLVAGSYNSPLHF. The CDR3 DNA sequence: TGTGCCAGCAGCTTGGTGGCAGGTTCCTATAATTCACCCCTCCACTTT.

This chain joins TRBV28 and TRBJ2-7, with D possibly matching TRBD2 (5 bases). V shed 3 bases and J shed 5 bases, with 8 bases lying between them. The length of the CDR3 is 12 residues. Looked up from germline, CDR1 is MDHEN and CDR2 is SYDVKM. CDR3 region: CASSLRGHEQYF. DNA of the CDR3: TGTGCCAGCAGTTTGAGAGGGCACGAGCAGTACTTC.

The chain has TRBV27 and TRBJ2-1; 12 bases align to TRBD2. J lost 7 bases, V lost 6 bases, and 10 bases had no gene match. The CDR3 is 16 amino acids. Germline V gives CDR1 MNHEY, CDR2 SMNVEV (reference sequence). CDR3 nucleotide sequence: TGTGCCAGCAGCCTTCCGCCGACTAGCGGGAGAAATGAGCAGTTCTTC. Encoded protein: CASSLPPTSGRNEQFF.

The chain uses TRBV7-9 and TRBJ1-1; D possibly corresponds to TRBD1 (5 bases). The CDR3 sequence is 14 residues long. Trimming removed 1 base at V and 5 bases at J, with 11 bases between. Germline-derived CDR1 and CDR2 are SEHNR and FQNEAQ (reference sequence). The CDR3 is CASSLGGVGTEAFF. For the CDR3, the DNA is TGTGCCAGCAGCTTAGGGGGGGTCGGGACTGAAGCTTTCTTT.

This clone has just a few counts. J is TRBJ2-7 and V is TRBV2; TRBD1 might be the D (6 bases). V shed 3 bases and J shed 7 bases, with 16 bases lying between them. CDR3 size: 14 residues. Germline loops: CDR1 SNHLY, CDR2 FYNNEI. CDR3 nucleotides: TGTGCCAGCAGTGAGGACAGCCTCCCGAGGGAGCAGTACTTC. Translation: CASSEDSLPREQYF.

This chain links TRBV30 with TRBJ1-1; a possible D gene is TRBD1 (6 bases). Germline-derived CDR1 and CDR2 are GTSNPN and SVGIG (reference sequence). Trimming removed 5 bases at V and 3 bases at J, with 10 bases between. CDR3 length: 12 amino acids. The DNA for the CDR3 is TGTGCCTGGGAGGACAGTCACACTGAAGCTTTCTTT. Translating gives CAWEDSHTEAFF.

This chain's CDR3 is CASSINGRRQLATNEKLFF. CDR3 DNA: TGTGCCAGTAGTATAAATGGGCGTCGACAGCTTGCAACTAATGAAAAACTGTTTTTT. This sequence joins TRBV19 and TRBJ1-4; tentative D call: TRBD1 (5 bases). CDR3 length: 19 amino acids. V was pared by 2 bases and J by 0 bases, with 19 bases between. Germline CDR1 is LNHDA and CDR2 is SQIVND (reference sequence). The full variable domain, with the rest looked up from reference TRBV19 and TRBJ1-4, is DGGITQSPKYLFRKEGQNVTLSCEQNLNHDAMYWYRQDPGQGLRLIYYSQIVNDFQKGDIAEGYSVSREKKESFPLTVTSAQKNPTAFYLCASSINGRRQLATNEKLFFGSGTQLSVL.

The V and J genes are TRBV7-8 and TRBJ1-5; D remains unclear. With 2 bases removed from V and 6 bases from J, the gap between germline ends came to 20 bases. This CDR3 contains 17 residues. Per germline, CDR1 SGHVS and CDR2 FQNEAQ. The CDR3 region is CASSLFGELREGQPQHF. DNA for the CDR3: TGTGCCAGCAGCTTATTTGGGGAGCTTAGAGAAGGTCAGCCCCAGCATTTT.

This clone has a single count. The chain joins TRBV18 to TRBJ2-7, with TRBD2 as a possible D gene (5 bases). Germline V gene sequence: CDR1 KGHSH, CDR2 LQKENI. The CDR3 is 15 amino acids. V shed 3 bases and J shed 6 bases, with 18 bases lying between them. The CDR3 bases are TGTGCCAGCTCACCTTCTACGCTCGTGGAGGCCGAGCAGTACTTC. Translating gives CASSPSTLVEAEQYF. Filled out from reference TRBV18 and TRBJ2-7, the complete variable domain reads NAGVMQNPRHLVRRRGQEARLRCSPMKGHSHVYWYRQLPEEGLKFMVYLQKENIIDESGMPKERFSAEFPKEGPSILRIQQVVRGDSAAYFCASSPSTLVEAEQYFGPGTRLTVT.

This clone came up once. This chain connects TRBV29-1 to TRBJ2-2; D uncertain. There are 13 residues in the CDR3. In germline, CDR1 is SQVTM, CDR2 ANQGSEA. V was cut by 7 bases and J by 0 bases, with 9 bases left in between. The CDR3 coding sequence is TGCAGCGCAGGCAGGTCGAACACCGGGGAGCTGTTTTTT. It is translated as CSAGRSNTGELFF.

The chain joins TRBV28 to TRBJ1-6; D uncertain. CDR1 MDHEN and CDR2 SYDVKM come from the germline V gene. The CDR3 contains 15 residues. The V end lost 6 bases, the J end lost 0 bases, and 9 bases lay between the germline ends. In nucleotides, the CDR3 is TGTGCCAGCAGACCCCGTAGCTCCTATAATTCACCCCTCCACTTT. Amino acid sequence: CASRPRSSYNSPLHF.

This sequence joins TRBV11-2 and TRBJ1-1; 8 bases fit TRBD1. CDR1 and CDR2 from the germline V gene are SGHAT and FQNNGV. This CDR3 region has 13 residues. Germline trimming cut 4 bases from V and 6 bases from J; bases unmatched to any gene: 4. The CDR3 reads CASSSDRASEAFF. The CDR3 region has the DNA TGTGCCAGCAGCTCGGACAGGGCCTCTGAAGCTTTCTTT.

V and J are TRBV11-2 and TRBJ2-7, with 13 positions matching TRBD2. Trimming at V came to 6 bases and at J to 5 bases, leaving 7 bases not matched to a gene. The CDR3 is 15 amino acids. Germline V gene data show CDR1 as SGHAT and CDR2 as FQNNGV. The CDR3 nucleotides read TGTGCCAGCAGACGACTAGCGGGGGGCTTTAACGAGCAGTACTTC. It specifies CASRRLAGGFNEQYF.

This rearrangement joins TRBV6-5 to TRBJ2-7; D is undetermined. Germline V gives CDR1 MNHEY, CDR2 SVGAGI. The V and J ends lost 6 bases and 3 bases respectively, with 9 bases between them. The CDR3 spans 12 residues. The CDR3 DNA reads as TGTGCCAGCAGCCCCTCCGGCTACGAGCAGTACTTC. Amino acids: CASSPSGYEQYF.

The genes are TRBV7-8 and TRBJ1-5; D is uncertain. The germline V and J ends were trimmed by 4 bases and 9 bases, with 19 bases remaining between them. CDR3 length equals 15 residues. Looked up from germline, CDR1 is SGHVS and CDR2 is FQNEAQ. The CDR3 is CASSSREGLMSPQHF. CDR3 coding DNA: TGTGCCAGCAGCTCGCGGGAGGGCCTGATGTCGCCCCAGCATTTT. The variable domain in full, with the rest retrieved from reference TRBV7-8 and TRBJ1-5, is GAGVSQSPRYKVAKRGQDVALRCDPISGHVSLFWYQQALGQGPEFLTYFQNEAQLDKSGLPSDRFFAERPEGSVSTLKIQRTQQEDSAVYLCASSSREGLMSPQHFGDGTRLSIL.

The CDR3 bases are TGCGCCAGCAGCTTGGGGGCAAAAACAGATACGCAGTATTTT. Translated: CASSLGAKTDTQYF. The gene calls are TRBV5-1 and TRBJ2-3; D is uncertain. Germline loops: CDR1 SGHRS, CDR2 YFSETQ. This CDR3 is 14 amino acids long. V was pared by 0 bases and J by 3 bases, with 8 bases between. Variable domain in full (rest from reference TRBV5-1 and TRBJ2-3): KAGVTQTPRYLIKTRGQQVTLSCSPISGHRSVSWYQQTPGQGLQFLFEYFSETQRNKGNFPGRFSGRQFSNSRSEMNVSTLELGDSALYLCASSLGAKTDTQYFGPGTRLTVL.

CDR3 bases: TGTGCCAGCAGCTTGGGCGAGTACACTGAAGCTTTCTTT. Its protein is CASSLGEYTEAFF. The V call is TRBV5-4, the J call TRBJ1-1; D unresolved. Germline loops: CDR1 SGHNT, CDR2 YYREEE (reference sequence). The CDR3 extends over 13 amino acids. Trimming left V 0 bases short and J 3 bases short, with 6 bases between.

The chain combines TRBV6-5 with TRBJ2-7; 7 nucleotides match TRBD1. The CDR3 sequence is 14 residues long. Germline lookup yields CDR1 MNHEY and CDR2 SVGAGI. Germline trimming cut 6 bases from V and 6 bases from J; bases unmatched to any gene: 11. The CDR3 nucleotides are TGTGCCAGCAGACCAGCGGACAGGAGGCGCGAGCAGTACTTC. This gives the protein CASRPADRRREQYF.

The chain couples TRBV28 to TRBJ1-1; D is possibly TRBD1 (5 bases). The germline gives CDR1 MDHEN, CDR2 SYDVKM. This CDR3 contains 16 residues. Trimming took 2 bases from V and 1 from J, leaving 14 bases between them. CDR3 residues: CASSLTLTAANTEAFF. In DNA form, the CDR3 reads TGTGCCAGCAGTTTAACTCTGACAGCTGCGAACACTGAAGCTTTCTTT. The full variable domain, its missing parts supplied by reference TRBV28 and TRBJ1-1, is DVKVTQSSRYLVKRTGEKVFLECVQDMDHENMFWYRQDPGLGLRLIYFSYDVKMKEKGDIPEGYSVSREKKERFSLILESASTNQTSMYLCASSLTLTAANTEAFFGQGTRLTVV.

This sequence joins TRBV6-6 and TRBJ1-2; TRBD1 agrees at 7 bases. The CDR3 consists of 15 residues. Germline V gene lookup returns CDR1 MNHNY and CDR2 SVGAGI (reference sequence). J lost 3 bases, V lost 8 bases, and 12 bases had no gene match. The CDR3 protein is CASLDGHTGDYGYTF. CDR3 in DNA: TGTGCCAGCTTAGACGGCCATACAGGGGACTATGGCTACACCTTC.